The sequence of this TCR beta chain was determined in a study of blood T cell repertoires in COVID-19. Study context: Acute and convalescent COVID-19 specimens originated in the United States, Italy and Spain.

Seattle patients were enrolled during active infection and followed longitudinally. The germline CDR1 and CDR2 sequences are ENHRY and SYGVKD. The V end was cut by 2 bases, the J end by 4 bases, with 12 bases between. The CDR3 loop spans 16 amino acids. The protocol was immunoSEQ multiplex PCR, while the TCRdb copy is restricted to in-frame clones and leaves out a portion. The profile shows about 160,000 clones, over 90% of them singletons. Sequencing was done on a sample of peripheral blood. The clonotype comes from a woman aged 55-70 years with COVID-19, enrolled during active disease. The chain has TRBV10-3 and TRBJ1-6; D gene ambiguous. CDR3 protein: CAISEGQVAYNSPLHF. CDR3 nucleotide sequence: TGTGCCATCAGTGAGGGTCAGGTGGCTTATAATTCACCCCTCCACTTT.